The source of this T cell receptor beta chain is a study of blood T cell repertoires in COVID-19. At the level of the study: There were acute and convalescent COVID-19 samples, and they came from the United States, Italy and Spain.

V lost 0 bases and J lost 1, with 10 bases in between. The CDR3 consists of 15 residues. Per the germline V gene, CDR1 is LNHDA and CDR2 is SQIVND (reference sequence). TCRdb's copy holds only in-frame clones and misses some; the assay was immunoSEQ multiplex PCR. The sample has 200,000 to 250,000 clones, about four fifths seen once. The rearrangement joins TRBV19 to TRBJ2-7, with a tentative D call TRBD1 (6 bases). The TCR sequence derives from a woman between 55 and 75 years old who had recovered from COVID-19. Material for sequencing was PBMCs or T cells enriched from blood (not recorded which). The CDR3 DNA sequence: TGTGCCAGTAGTATAGATGGACAGAGGTCCTACGAGCAGTACTTC. Its protein product is CASSIDGQRSYEQYF.